These 17 T cell receptor beta chains came from one sample sequenced in a study of Ad26.COV2.S vaccination and SARS-CoV-2 variants. Repertoires were generated with immunoSEQ multiplex PCR, while TCRdb's copy carries only in-frame clones and drops some. Here the sample spans just over 350,000 clones, roughly 81% being singletons. Treatment reported: around 19 received Ad26.COV2.S at low or high dose, single or two shots; about 5 received placebo; per-sample allocation not given. It was on day 63 after the first vaccine or placebo injection that samples were taken. Sequenced material: peripheral blood, taken in a trial of Ad26.COV2.S vaccine versus placebo. The receptor source for this set is a person aged 18-65 years who received the Ad26.COV2.S COVID-19 vaccine or a placebo.

The rearrangement joins TRBV12-3 or TRBV12-4 to TRBJ2-7; no reliable D call. The CDR3 runs 11 residues. V was cut by 5 bases and J by 3 bases, with 5 bases left in between. CDR3 sequence reads: CASSTYYEQYF. The CDR3 DNA reads TGTGCCAGCAGTACGTACTACGAGCAGTACTTC.

The chain has TRBV27 and TRBJ2-6; D is possibly TRBD1 (6 bases). The CDR3 contains 15 residues. Between the trimmed V and J ends, which lost 5 bases and 2 bases, there was a span of 10 bases. CDR1 MNHEY and CDR2 SMNVEV come from the germline V gene (reference sequence). The CDR3: CASSIAGAGANVLTF. Written as DNA, the CDR3 is TGTGCCAGCAGTATCGCAGGGGCTGGGGCCAACGTCCTGACTTTC. Full variable domain (rest looked up from reference TRBV27 and TRBJ2-6): EAQVTQNPRYLITVTGKKLTVTCSQNMNHEYMSWYRQDPGLGLRQIYYSMNVEVTDKGDVPEGYKVSRKEKRNFPLILESPSPNQTSLYFCASSIAGAGANVLTFGAGSRLTVL.

This chain links TRBV9 with TRBJ2-1; unclear D gene. CDR1 and CDR2 from the germline V gene are SGDLS and YYNGEE. Trimming removed 0 bases from V and 9 bases from J, with 10 bases in between. The CDR3 loop spans 13 amino acids. CDR3 bases: TGTGCCAGCAGCGTAGCTGGGCTGGCTGAGCAGTTCTTC. Its protein is CASSVAGLAEQFF.

The rearrangement links TRBV4-1 to TRBJ2-1; 8 nucleotides line up with TRBD2. The CDR3 has 16 amino acids. Unmatched junction bases numbered 5, after V lost 1 base and J lost 3 bases. Germline V gene sequence: CDR1 MGHRA, CDR2 YSYEKL. The DNA of the CDR3 is TGCGCCAGCAGCCAAGTGGGTCGGGGGGGCTACAATGAGCAGTTCTTC. Its protein product is CASSQVGRGGYNEQFF.

V gene TRBV5-1 combines with J gene TRBJ2-6; TRBD1 is a possible D gene (6 bases). Germline-derived CDR1 and CDR2 are SGHRS and YFSETQ. V lost 0 bases, J lost 0 bases, and 10 bases lay in between. CDR3 length equals 17 residues. CDR3 nucleotides: TGCGCCAGCAGCTTGGTGGTAGGGGGCTCTGGGGCCAACGTCCTGACTTTC. Translated: CASSLVVGGSGANVLTF.

The CDR3 loop is CASSPLSDEAFF. CDR3 in DNA: TGCGCCAGCAGTCCCCTTTCGGATGAAGCTTTCTTT. The V gene is TRBV5-1, the J gene TRBJ1-1; the D is unclear. Germline V lookup: CDR1 SGHRS, CDR2 YFSETQ. V lost 5 bases and J 7 bases, leaving 12 bases between the germline ends. The CDR3 covers 12 residues.

This chain uses TRBV7-2 with TRBJ2-2; a weak D match, TRBD2 (6 bases). V lost 1 base and J 4 bases, leaving 16 bases between the germline ends. The CDR3 runs to 17 residues. CDR1 SGHTA and CDR2 FQGNSA come from the germline V gene. CDR3 sequence: CASSLGGGARGTGELFF. The CDR3 region has the DNA TGTGCCAGCAGCTTAGGAGGAGGGGCGAGGGGCACCGGGGAGCTGTTTTTT.

The chain recombines TRBV11-2 with TRBJ1-5; D possibly corresponds to TRBD1 (6 bases). CDR3 length: 15 amino acids. V shed 5 bases and J shed 1 base, with 12 bases lying between them. Germline CDR1 is SGHAT and CDR2 is FQNNGV. The CDR3 protein is CASSLTQGSNQPQHF. The CDR3 DNA reads TGTGCCAGCAGCCTTACACAGGGAAGCAATCAGCCCCAGCATTTT.

This clone was observed once. This sequence joins TRBV11-3 and TRBJ1-1, with 10 bases fitting TRBD1. Unmatched junction bases numbered 5, after V lost 1 base and J lost 3 bases. The CDR3 sequence is 16 residues long. Per the germline V gene, CDR1 is SGHNT and CDR2 is YENEEA. The CDR3 DNA reads as TGTGCCAGCAGCTTAGGGGACAGGGGAGCGGACACTGAAGCTTTCTTT. It codes for CASSLGDRGADTEAFF.

The chain has TRBV25-1 and TRBJ2-7, with D tentatively TRBD1 (5 bases). V was clipped by 4 bases and J by 3 bases, with 7 bases between them. In germline, CDR1 is MGHDK, CDR2 SYGVNS. There are 12 residues in the CDR3. As DNA, the CDR3 is TGTGCCAGCAGTGGACAGATCTACGAGCAGTACTTC. It translates to CASSGQIYEQYF.

The rearrangement uses TRBV19 and TRBJ1-2, with D unclear. CDR3 length equals 13 residues. The V gene lost 5 bases and the J gene lost 1 base, with 8 bases spanning the gap. Germline V gene data show CDR1 as LNHDA and CDR2 as SQIVND (reference sequence). The DNA of the CDR3 is TGTGCCAGTAGTCCACTCAATAACTATGGCTACACCTTC. It is translated as CASSPLNNYGYTF.

The CDR3 loop is CASSPQSLMNTEAFF. The CDR3 nucleotides are TGTGCCAGCTCACCACAAAGCCTTATGAACACTGAAGCTTTCTTT. The V and J genes are TRBV18 and TRBJ1-1; D call uncertain. With 1 base removed from V and 0 bases from J, the gap between germline ends came to 9 bases. Looked up from germline, CDR1 is KGHSH and CDR2 is LQKENI. This CDR3 has 15 amino acids.

This chain connects TRBV19 to TRBJ2-3; TRBD2 matches at 8 bases. Per germline, CDR1 LNHDA and CDR2 SQIVND (reference sequence). V lost 7 bases and J lost 0; bases outside the gene matches: 3. The CDR3 sequence is 14 residues long. The CDR3 here is CASNKRGSTDTQYF. As DNA, the CDR3 is TGTGCCAGTAACAAGCGGGGGAGCACAGATACGCAGTATTTT.

There are a few counts of this clone. The chain is built from TRBV15 and TRBJ2-5; perhaps TRBD1 as D (5 bases). V was shortened by 0 bases and J by 3 bases, with 5 bases between the two germline ends. This CDR3 has 13 residues. Germline CDR1 LNHNV, CDR2 YYDKDF (reference sequence). The CDR3 protein is CATSRDREETQYF. In nucleotides, the CDR3 is TGTGCCACCAGCAGAGACAGGGAAGAGACCCAGTACTTC.

The V and J genes are TRBV5-6 and TRBJ2-7; 7 bases are a match to TRBD2. With V trimmed by 4 bases and J by 0 bases, 4 bases remained unmatched. CDR3 length: 14 residues. From germline, CDR1 is SGHDT and CDR2 YYEEEE. CDR3 in amino acids: CASSGGVRSYEQYF. The DNA for the CDR3 is TGTGCCAGCAGCGGGGGGGTCCGCTCCTACGAGCAGTACTTC.

The chain couples TRBV30 to TRBJ2-2; 7 bases fit TRBD1. V dropped 3 bases and J dropped 4; count of bases not matched to a gene: 8. Germline assignment: CDR1 GTSNPN and CDR2 SVGIG (reference sequence). This CDR3 region has 15 residues. Written as DNA, the CDR3 is TGTGCCTGGAGGGTTACAGGGGTTAGCACCGGGGAGCTGTTTTTT. Translated: CAWRVTGVSTGELFF.

This clone was seen more than once but under ten times. The V and J genes are TRBV6-2 or TRBV6-3 and TRBJ1-5, with TRBD1 identical over 10 bases. This CDR3 contains 19 residues. Germline trimming cut 6 bases from V and 2 bases from J; bases unmatched to any gene: 16. From germline, CDR1 is MNHEY and CDR2 SVGEGT. The DNA for the CDR3 is TGTGCCAGCAGCCACGACAGGGGGCGTATGACTGGCGGCAATCAGCCCCAGCATTTT. Protein product: CASSHDRGRMTGGNQPQHF.